One sample yielded the 11 T cell receptor beta chains listed below, sequenced in a study of breast tumors, draining lymph nodes, adjacent tissues. Axillary draining lymph nodes of breast cancer patients supplied the node samples. TCRdb re-called the multiplex PCR reads through MiXCR, storing one row per CDR3 protein. This sample has around 120,000 distinct CDR3 sequences, with around 20% found just once. What was sequenced was axillary lymph node tissue. The receptors were sampled from a female donor with breast cancer. Some clones in this sample may be carry-over from other donors' samples.

The table lists this clonotype with many counts. The DNA for the CDR3 is TGTGCCAGCAGCCGGGGGGGTGGTGGGAATTCACCCCTCCACTTT. Its protein is CASSRGGGGNSPLHF. The chain couples TRBV7-3 to TRBJ1-6; maybe TRBD1 (5 bases). The CDR3 covers 15 residues. Looked up from germline, CDR1 is SGHTA and CDR2 is FQGTGA. Trimming shortened V by 5 bases and J by 7 bases, and 15 bases separated the two germline ends.

This clonotype turned up a few times. The chain combines TRBV24-1 with TRBJ2-4; 10 bases are a match to TRBD2. From germline, CDR1 is KGHDR and CDR2 SFDVKD. The CDR3 is 16 amino acids. With 5 bases clipped from V and 1 base from J, the junction kept 4 bases outside the gene matches. As DNA, the CDR3 is TGTGCCACCAGTGGTACTAGCGGGGTGGCCAAAAACATTCAGTACTTC. This gives the protein CATSGTSGVAKNIQYF.

This clonotype was detected many times. The chain combines TRBV7-2 with TRBJ2-1; no clear D gene. With 6 bases removed from V and 0 bases from J, the gap between germline ends came to 3 bases. The CDR3 covers 12 residues. The germline gives CDR1 SGHTA, CDR2 FQGNSA. CDR3 DNA: TGTGCCAGCAGTCCCTCCTACAATGAGCAGTTCTTC. Its protein product is CASSPSYNEQFF.

The chain has TRBV5-4 and TRBJ2-1; 7 nucleotides line up with TRBD2. The junction had 7 bases not matched to a gene; V was cut back by 2 bases and J by 11 bases. Germline V gene lookup returns CDR1 SGHNT and CDR2 YYREEE (reference sequence). The CDR3 loop spans 13 amino acids. The CDR3 loop is CASSLIAGDKQFF. The CDR3 nucleotides are TGTGCCAGCAGCTTAATAGCGGGCGATAAGCAGTTCTTC.

This clonotype showed up just a few times. The conserved closing phenylalanine or tryptophan is absent in this CDR3, likely reflecting a read error. The rearrangement joins TRBV30 to TRBJ2-5; TRBD1 matches 11 bases. Germline assignment: CDR1 GTSNPN and CDR2 SVGIG (reference sequence). Unmatched junction bases numbered 8, after V lost 3 bases and J lost 5 bases. CDR3 length equals 15 residues. The CDR3: CAWSPGQGVMETQYL. Here the CDR3 DNA reads TGTGCCTGGAGCCCGGGACAGGGGGTTATGGAGACCCAGTACCTC.

This clonotype was recorded at least ten times. The rearrangement uses TRBV7-3 and TRBJ2-5; D may be TRBD2 (6 bases). CDR3 size: 15 residues. The V end was cut by 2 bases, the J end by 2 bases, with 12 bases between. The germline CDR1 and CDR2 sequences are SGHTA and FQGTGA. The CDR3 spells CASSLVRDPQETQYF. Here the CDR3 DNA reads TGTGCCAGCAGCTTAGTGCGGGACCCACAAGAGACCCAGTACTTC.

The chain employs TRBV20-1 and TRBJ2-4; TRBD1 is a possible D gene (5 bases). V was cut by 1 base and J by 7 bases, with 14 bases left in between. CDR1 and CDR2 from the germline V gene are DFQATT and SNEGSKA (reference sequence). The CDR3 consists of 14 residues. The chain's CDR3 is CSARAARVVNIQYF. CDR3 coding DNA: TGCAGTGCTAGAGCTGCCAGGGTAGTCAACATTCAGTACTTC.

V gene TRBV12-3 or TRBV12-4 combines with J gene TRBJ1-1; unclear D gene. Deletions cut 2 bases from V and 8 bases from J, with 9 bases between. The length of the CDR3 is 12 residues. CDR3 DNA: TGTGCCAGCAGTTTACTTTCCGTGGAAGCTTTCTTT. This encodes CASSLLSVEAFF.

This clonotype was counted ten times or more. The chain couples TRBV7-3 to TRBJ1-6; D unresolved. CDR1 and CDR2 from the germline V gene are SGHTA and FQGTGA. The CDR3 runs 15 residues. The V end lost 2 bases, the J end lost 7 bases, and 12 bases lay between the germline ends. CDR3 sequence reads: CASSLEGSKNSPLHF. The CDR3 nucleotides are TGTGCCAGCAGCTTAGAAGGAAGCAAGAATTCACCCCTCCACTTT.

This clonotype was observed many times. V usage is TRBV24-1 and J usage is TRBJ2-3, with D tentatively TRBD2 (6 bases). CDR3 length: 12 residues. Per germline, CDR1 KGHDR and CDR2 SFDVKD. V lost 12 bases and J lost 2, with 11 bases in between. CDR3 DNA sequence: TGTGCCTCACGGGACTCCACAGATACGCAGTATTTT. This sequence encodes CASRDSTDTQYF.

This clonotype was seen at least ten times. The J gene is TRBJ2-7, the V gene TRBV20-1; tentative D call: TRBD2 (6 bases). The CDR3 is 14 residues long. Trimming removed 0 bases at V and 4 bases at J, with 13 bases between. Germline V gene lookup returns CDR1 DFQATT and CDR2 SNEGSKA (reference sequence). The CDR3 bases are TGCAGTGCTAGAGAAGCCGGACTATCTTACGAGCAGTACTTC. This gives the protein CSAREAGLSYEQYF.